The rows below give T cell receptor beta chains drawn from one sample of a study of T cells in tuberculosis. Produced via immunoSEQ multiplex PCR; TCRdb's table is partial and in-frame only. This sample has 80,000 to 100,000 clones, with roughly 88% found just once. The sequencing sample was made of CD1b-GMM tetramer-negative cells sorted from PBMCs. The receptors here all came from an adult woman with latent tuberculosis. Each CDR3 is given with its conserved first and last residue. Fields, in order: J gene, V gene, clone size, D gene, CDR3 DNA, CDR3 protein. A D gene is named only where the DNA matches it firmly. Size is stated for part of the rows, as once, few or many counts, or as a class when the clone is expanded.

TRBJ1-1	TRBV4-2	NA	NA	TGTGCCAGCAGCCGCCTGACAGTGGATGCGCCCTACTACACTGAAGCTTTCTTT	CASSRLTVDAPYYTEAFF
TRBJ1-4	TRBV6-4	few	NA	TGTGCCAGCAGTGACTCCCAGGGCAGGAAACTGTTTTTT	CASSDSQGRKLFF
TRBJ2-2	TRBV7-2	NA	NA	TGTGCCAGCAGCTTAGTGGGGGGTCAGAACACCGGGGAGCTGTTTTTT	CASSLVGGQNTGELFF
TRBJ1-4	TRBV6-5	NA	NA	TGTGCCAGCAGCCACCGAGGGGAAAAACTGTTTTTT	CASSHRGEKLFF
TRBJ1-4	TRBV6-5	NA	NA	TGTGCCAGCAGTTCAATAGCCTTTGGTGGTGAAAAACTGTTTTTT	CASSSIAFGGEKLFF
TRBJ1-2	TRBV5-4	NA	NA	TGTGCCAGCAGCTTGGACAGGGCGACAAACTATGGCTACACCTTC	CASSLDRATNYGYTF
TRBJ1-2	TRBV9	NA	NA	TGTGCCAGCAGCACAGGACAGAGAGTCTTTTTC	CASSTGQRVFF
TRBJ2-7	TRBV5-1	NA	TRBD1	TGCGCCAGCAGCCTAGGACAGGGAGCCTACGAGCAGTACTTC	CASSLGQGAYEQYF
TRBJ1-2	TRBV7-2	NA	NA	TGTGCCAGCAGCCCCGCCCTGAAGGGGCTGGCAAACTATGGCTACACCTTC	CASSPALKGLANYGYTF
TRBJ2-4	TRBV11-2	once	NA	TGTGCCAGCAGCGATCCCCGGGGTAGGAACACTCAGTACTTC	CASSDPRGRNTQYF
TRBJ1-1	TRBV28	NA	NA	TGTGCCAGCAGCCCGGCGGGAACTGAAGCTTTCTTT	CASSPAGTEAFF
TRBJ2-3	TRBV7-9	NA	NA	TGTGCCAGCAGCTTAGCGGTCTACACAGATACGCAGTATTTT	CASSLAVYTDTQYF
TRBJ2-6	TRBV4-2	NA	NA	TGTGCCAGCAGCCAAGAGGGGGGCTCTGGGGCCAACGTCCTGACTTTC	CASSQEGGSGANVLTF
TRBJ1-2	TRBV11-2	NA	NA	TGTGCCAGCAGCTTAATGAGGCTCCCGAACTATGGCTACACCTTC	CASSLMRLPNYGYTF
TRBJ2-5	TRBV14	NA	NA	TGTGCCAGCAGCCAAGAAGAGGGAAGGTGGGAGACCCAGTACTTC	CASSQEEGRWETQYF
TRBJ2-7	TRBV7-7	NA	TRBD1	TGTGCTAGCAGCCTTGGGACAGGGGTCCACGAGCAGTACTTC	CASSLGTGVHEQYF
TRBJ1-2	TRBV2	NA	NA	TGTGCCAGCAGTGAAAGTCCAGGGCGATATGGCTACACCTTC	CASSESPGRYGYTF
TRBJ1-2	TRBV11-2	NA	TRBD1	TGTGCCAGCAGCTCAAACCGGGACAGGGGCTATGGCTACACCTTC	CASSSNRDRGYGYTF
TRBJ2-7	TRBV11-2	few	TRBD1	TGTGCCAGCAGCTGGGGACAGGGGGTCTACGAGCAGTACTTC	CASSWGQGVYEQYF
TRBJ1-2	TRBV6-5	NA	TRBD1	TGTGCCAGCTTATCTCAGGGGGCGCTTGGCTACACCTTC	CASLSQGALGYTF
TRBJ2-2	TRBV9	NA	NA	TGTGCCAGCAGCCCCCCTCCCAACACCGGGGAGCTGTTTTTT	CASSPPPNTGELFF
TRBJ1-5	TRBV5-1	NA	NA	TGCGCCAGCAGCTTGGCGGGGTCAGGTCAGCCCCAGCATTTT	CASSLAGSGQPQHF
TRBJ1-6	TRBV19	once	TRBD1	TGTGCCAGCGATACAGGGGCCACATATAATTCCCCCCTCCACTTT	CASDTGATYNSPLHF
TRBJ1-2	TRBV28	NA	TRBD1	TGTGCCAGCAGTTTTCCCCTGGGACAGGGCCAAGCTAACTATGGCTACACCTTC	CASSFPLGQGQANYGYTF
TRBJ1-1	TRBV30	once	TRBD1	TGTGCCTGGCTTTACAGGGGGGGCACTGAAGCTTTCTTT	CAWLYRGGTEAFF
TRBJ2-5	TRBV5-4	few	TRBD1	TGTGCCAGCAGCACGGGGACAGGGGCCCAATTCCAAGAGACCCAGTACTTC	CASSTGTGAQFQETQYF
TRBJ1-6	TRBV4-2	NA	NA	TGTGCCAGCAGCCAAGCCCGGTCTCCCCTCCACTTT	CASSQARSPLHF
TRBJ2-5	TRBV6-1	NA	NA	TGTGCCAGCAGTGAAGGGACTGCTCAAGAGACCCAGTACTTC	CASSEGTAQETQYF
TRBJ2-3	TRBV11-3	NA	NA	TGTGCCAGCAGCTTAGCGGGGGGCACAGATACGCAGTATTTT	CASSLAGGTDTQYF
TRBJ1-1	TRBV15	NA	NA	TGTGCCACCAGCAGAGAAGGGAGGGCAATGAACACTGAAGCTTTCTTT	CATSREGRAMNTEAFF
TRBJ1-1	TRBV5-1	NA	TRBD1	TGCGCCAGCAGCCTCCGGGCAGGGGGGGAAGCTTTCTTT	CASSLRAGGEAFF
TRBJ1-1	TRBV2	NA	TRBD1	TGTGCCAGCAGGCGGGACAGGGGGCGAGGGACTGAAGCTTTCTTT	CASRRDRGRGTEAFF
TRBJ1-3	TRBV15	NA	TRBD1	TGTGCCACCAGCAGAGATTGGACAGGGACTGGAAACACCATATATTTT	CATSRDWTGTGNTIYF
TRBJ1-6	TRBV15	once	NA	TGTGCCTCGGGGGGGACGTCCTATAATTCACCCCTCCACTTT	CASGGTSYNSPLHF
TRBJ1-4	TRBV6-1	NA	TRBD1	TGTGCCAGCAGTGGGGGCGACAGGGTTGCCGAAAAACTGTTTTTT	CASSGGDRVAEKLFF
TRBJ1-6	TRBV4-2	NA	TRBD1	TGTGCCAGCAGCCAAGATGAAGAGCCAGGGGGTTCACCCCTCCACTTT	CASSQDEEPGGSPLHF
TRBJ2-1	TRBV11-1	NA	TRBD2	TGTGCCAGCAGCCAAATATGGAGTGCGGGGGTAAGCTCCTACAATGAGCAGTTCTTC	CASSQIWSAGVSSYNEQFF
TRBJ1-4	TRBV5-1	NA	NA	TGCGCCAGCAGGTTTGGGCAGACAAATGAAAAACTGTTTTTT	CASRFGQTNEKLFF
TRBJ1-5	TRBV4-1	NA	NA	TGCGCCAGCAGCCCGTCACAACAGGGAAATCAGCCCCAGCATTTT	CASSPSQQGNQPQHF
TRBJ1-6	TRBV6-1	once	NA	TGTGCCAGCAGTCGACAGCCTTATAATTCACCCCTCCACTTT	CASSRQPYNSPLHF